A single sample gave rise to the 18 T cell receptor beta chains below, sequenced in a study of blood T cell repertoires in COVID-19. Method: immunoSEQ multiplex PCR; TCRdb's copy keeps in-frame clones and lacks some. The table records tens of thousands of clones, 80% to 90% of them present only once. Sequencing was performed on peripheral blood. The receptors come from a man aged 50-59 years with active COVID-19.

This clone was counted a few times. The chain links TRBV28 to TRBJ1-1; no definite D call. CDR3 length equals 11 residues. V lost 7 bases, J lost 2 bases, and 5 bases lay in between. Germline V lookup: CDR1 MDHEN, CDR2 SYDVKM. The CDR3 coding sequence is TGTGCCAGCATAGCCAACACTGAAGCTTTCTTT. Amino acids: CASIANTEAFF.

The chain links TRBV4-3 to TRBJ2-1; TRBD2 aligns across 9 bases. The CDR3 is made up of 14 amino acids. Germline loops: CDR1 LGHNA, CDR2 YSLEER. V lost 3 bases, J lost 10 bases, and 7 bases stayed unmatched. CDR3 in DNA: TGCGCCAGCAGCCAGGGACTAGCTGGTCGAGAGCAGTTCTTC. This sequence encodes CASSQGLAGREQFF.

The rearrangement uses TRBV18 and TRBJ2-3; D is perhaps TRBD2 (6 bases). The CDR3 sequence is 18 residues long. The ends were cut back, 3 bases at V and 6 bases at J, with 25 bases in the middle. Germline V CDR1 and CDR2: KGHSH, LQKENI. This CDR3 reads CASSPTNYAGIADDTQYF. CDR3 nucleotide sequence: TGTGCCAGCTCACCTACTAACTACGCAGGGATAGCGGACGATACGCAGTATTTT.

Points on this clone: Different DNA sequences within this sample yield the same CDR3. The J gene is TRBJ2-5, the V gene TRBV5-4; perhaps TRBD2 as D (5 bases). The germline V and J ends were trimmed by 0 bases and 5 bases, with 11 bases remaining between them. The CDR3 is 14 amino acids. CDR1 SGHNT and CDR2 YYREEE come from the germline V gene (reference sequence). The CDR3 DNA reads TGTGCCAGCAGCTTGGCGGGCGGGCGGGAGACCCAGTACTTC. Translating it yields CASSLAGGRETQYF.

This chain links TRBV30 with TRBJ1-2, with D tentatively TRBD1 (5 bases). The CDR3 contains 16 residues. The germline V gene has CDR1 GTSNPN and CDR2 SVGIG (reference sequence). With 5 bases removed from V and 2 bases from J, the gap between germline ends came to 21 bases. The CDR3 DNA is TGTGCCTGGTTAGGTGCGCAGGGCGGAATCAACTATGGCTACACCTTC. Encoded protein: CAWLGAQGGINYGYTF.

The rearrangement links TRBV6-5 to TRBJ2-5; perhaps TRBD1 as D (5 bases). V was pared by 0 bases and J by 4 bases, with 9 bases between. Per the germline V gene, CDR1 is MNHEY and CDR2 is SVGAGI. The CDR3 totals 14 residues. CDR3 nucleotide sequence: TGTGCCAGCAGTTACTCGAAAGGGGTAGAGACCCAGTACTTC. As protein: CASSYSKGVETQYF.

This clone was recorded only once. The chain uses TRBV3-1 (or the pseudogene TRBV3-2) and TRBJ2-3, with a possible D match to TRBD1 (5 bases). V lost 2 bases and J 2 bases, leaving 8 bases between the germline ends. Looked up from germline, CDR1 is LGHDT and CDR2 is YNNKEL (reference sequence). This CDR3 is 14 amino acids long. The CDR3 loop reads CASSQSGATDTQYF. The DNA for the CDR3 is TGTGCCAGCAGCCAAAGTGGGGCCACAGATACGCAGTATTTT.

CDR3 amino acids: CASSEALRGERNEQFF. CDR3 coding DNA: TGTGCCAGCAGTGAAGCGCTCCGGGGGGAGAGGAATGAGCAGTTCTTC. The chain employs TRBV6-1 and TRBJ2-1, with 7 bases that match TRBD2. Unmatched junction bases numbered 9, after V lost 0 bases and J lost 7 bases. Germline CDR1 and CDR2: MNHNS and SASEGT. The CDR3 is made up of 16 amino acids.

The chain has TRBV19 and TRBJ2-7; possibly TRBD2 for D (6 bases). Germline CDR1 is LNHDA and CDR2 is SQIVND (reference sequence). The CDR3 sequence is 13 residues long. V was trimmed by 4 bases and J by 5 bases, leaving 12 bases between them. The CDR3 DNA reads as TGTGCCAGTAGTAGCACTAGCATCGACGAGCAGTACTTC. Its protein is CASSSTSIDEQYF.

This clone was picked up one time. The chain is built from TRBV23-1 and TRBJ1-1, with TRBD1 matching over 7 bases. TRBV23-1 is an ORF, with its function uncertain. The V segment lost 1 base and the J segment 7 bases; nucleotides outside the gene matches: 15. The CDR3 loop spans 17 amino acids. CDR3 region: CASSQFFNGTVGVEAFF. CDR3 bases: TGCGCCAGCAGTCAATTTTTTAATGGGACAGTCGGTGTTGAAGCTTTCTTT.

V usage is TRBV4-2 and J usage is TRBJ2-7; 7 bases agree with TRBD2. There are 16 residues in the CDR3. V lost 4 bases to trimming and J lost 2 bases; unmatched junction nucleotides: 11. Germline CDR1 LGHNA, CDR2 YNFKEQ. The CDR3 region has the DNA TGTGCCAGCAGCCTGATTGCAAGCGGGGAGCCCTACGAGCAGTACTTC. This translates into CASSLIASGEPYEQYF.

The chain recombines TRBV3-1 (or the pseudogene TRBV3-2) with TRBJ2-1, with TRBD2 identical over 8 bases. Germline trimming cut 0 bases from V and 7 bases from J; bases unmatched to any gene: 5. The CDR3 sequence is 15 residues long. CDR1 LGHDT and CDR2 YNNKEL come from the germline V gene (reference sequence). CDR3: CASSQDVTGGNEQFF. The DNA of the CDR3 is TGTGCCAGCAGCCAAGATGTCACGGGGGGGAATGAGCAGTTCTTC.

V and J are TRBV9 and TRBJ1-2; TRBD1 aligns across 10 bases. The CDR3 covers 14 residues. CDR1 and CDR2 (germline): SGDLS, YYNGEE. The junction had 6 bases not matched to a gene; V was cut back by 2 bases and J by 8 bases. CDR3 DNA sequence: TGTGCCAGCAGCGTCAGGACAGGGGGTATGGGCTACACCTTC. Encoded protein: CASSVRTGGMGYTF.

The chain uses TRBV9 and TRBJ2-7; 7 bases match TRBD1. The ends lost 2 bases at V and 5 bases at J; junction bases unmatched: 10. CDR1 and CDR2 (germline): SGDLS, YYNGEE. The CDR3 spans 15 residues. CDR3 in amino acids: CASSVAQGTKDEQYF. CDR3 nucleotide sequence: TGTGCCAGCAGCGTCGCACAGGGGACCAAGGACGAGCAGTACTTC.

The chain carries TRBV7-2 and TRBJ1-5, with D perhaps matching TRBD1 (6 bases). The CDR3 spans 14 residues. The V end was cut by 3 bases, the J end by 7 bases, with 13 bases between. Germline loops: CDR1 SGHTA, CDR2 FQGNSA. The CDR3 bases are TGTGCCAGCAGCTTGACAGGAAGGCCCCAGCCCCAGCATTTT. It codes for CASSLTGRPQPQHF.

J is TRBJ1-1 and V is TRBV5-1; D remains unclear. V lost 4 bases to trimming and J lost 1 base, with 8 bases between them. The CDR3 contains 13 residues. From germline, CDR1 is SGHRS and CDR2 YFSETQ. The CDR3 bases are TGCGCCAGCAGCCAGACACAGAACACTGAAGCTTTCTTT. It encodes CASSQTQNTEAFF.

This clone appeared a few times. The V call is TRBV30, the J call TRBJ2-1, with 9 bases aligning to TRBD2. The germline V gene encodes CDR1 GTSNPN and CDR2 SVGIG (reference sequence). Losses at the gene ends were 3 bases for V and 4 bases for J; bases not matched to a gene: 4. The CDR3 contains 14 residues. The CDR3 nucleotides are TGTGCCTGGAGGGGGACTAGCCTTTACAATGAGCAGTTCTTC. Protein sequence: CAWRGTSLYNEQFF.

This clone was observed a few times. V and J are TRBV30 and TRBJ2-2; 11 bases fit TRBD2. This CDR3 has 17 amino acids. Germline values: CDR1 GTSNPN, CDR2 SVGIG (reference sequence). V shed 3 bases, J shed 4 bases, and the junction held 10 bases outside the gene matches. Written as DNA, the CDR3 is TGTGCCTGGAGGGTATCTAGCGGGAGGTCGCGCACCGGGGAGCTGTTTTTT. Its protein is CAWRVSSGRSRTGELFF. Complete variable domain (other parts from reference TRBV30 and TRBJ2-2): SQTIHQWPATLVQPVGSPLSLECTVEGTSNPNLYWYRQAAGRGLQLLFYSVGIGQISSEVPQNLSASRPQDRQFILSSKKLLLSDSGFYLCAWRVSSGRSRTGELFFGEGSRLTVL.